This T cell receptor (beta chain) was recovered during a study of cytomegalovirus exposure and HLA in healthy donors. A multiplex PCR was run with 60 Vbeta primers and 13 Jbeta primers. Libraries were prepared by immunoSEQ multiplex PCR; TCRdb keeps only in-frame clonotypes and omits some of them. The sample carries about 160,000 clones, about three quarters recorded once. The germline CDR1 and CDR2 sequences are SEHNR and FQNEAQ (reference sequence). CDR3 length equals 14 residues. The V end was cut by 3 bases, the J end by 4 bases, with 10 bases between. The receptor was derived from a man aged 40-49 years in good health and CMV-seropositive. The specimen sequenced was PBMCs. The genes are TRBV7-9 and TRBJ1-3, with TRBD1 as a possible D gene (5 bases). CDR3 DNA sequence: TGTGCCAGCAGCTTCCAGGGTTCGGGAAACACCATATATTTT. The encoded protein is CASSFQGSGNTIYF.